Listed here are 10 T cell receptor beta chains from one sample, sequenced in a study of blood T cell repertoires in COVID-19. TCRdb keeps only in-frame clones here, not all; method: immunoSEQ multiplex PCR. This table holds some 150,000 clones, approximately 85% found once. Specimen: peripheral blood. These receptors were collected from an elderly woman with acute or convalescent COVID-19.

In regard to this clone: The sample contains more than one DNA sequence encoding this CDR3. The rearrangement uses TRBV21-1 and TRBJ2-7; the table's D call, TRBD1, was not checked against the DNA. TRBV21-1 is noted as a pseudogene. The CDR3 has 17 amino acids. The CDR3 DNA is TGTGCCAGCAGCAATTCATGGCTTTGGGACAGGGGCGACGAGCAGTACTTC. It encodes CASSNSWLWDRGDEQYF.

The chain recombines TRBV9 with TRBJ2-4; D possibly corresponds to TRBD1 (6 bases). V lost 4 bases, J lost 0 bases, and 23 bases lay in between. The CDR3 has 19 amino acids. CDR1 is SGDLS and CDR2 is YYNGEE in the germline V gene. The CDR3 DNA reads as TGTGCCAGCAGCCCGACCGGGACACACTTTCTTCAAGCCAAAAACATTCAGTACTTC. Its translation is CASSPTGTHFLQAKNIQYF.

The chain carries TRBV9 and TRBJ2-5; TRBD1 matches at 7 bases. In germline, CDR1 is SGDLS, CDR2 YYNGEE. This CDR3 has 16 amino acids. With V trimmed by 3 bases and J by 5 bases, 13 bases remained unmatched. The DNA for the CDR3 is TGTGCCAGCAGCGATGGATCGACAGGGCCACACGAGACCCAGTACTTC. Translating gives CASSDGSTGPHETQYF.

The chain links TRBV6-2 or TRBV6-3 to TRBJ2-1; 7 nucleotides line up with TRBD2. V shed 0 bases, J shed 0 bases, and the junction held 5 bases outside the gene matches. This CDR3 contains 17 residues. Germline assignment: CDR1 MNHEY and CDR2 SVGEGT. The chain's CDR3 is CASSYSPGTISYNEQFF. The CDR3 DNA follows: TGTGCCAGCAGTTACTCGCCAGGGACTATCTCCTACAATGAGCAGTTCTTC.

V is TRBV14 and J is TRBJ2-3; maybe TRBD1 (6 bases). CDR3 length: 14 amino acids. Trimming stripped 1 base from V and 8 bases from J, with 13 bases between. Germline V gene data show CDR1 as SGHDN and CDR2 as FVKESK. The CDR3 DNA is TGTGCCAGCAGCCAAGTGGGGCGAGGGGGTACGCAGTATTTT. As protein: CASSQVGRGGTQYF.

V usage is TRBV5-5 and J usage is TRBJ2-7, with 7 bases lining up with TRBD1. CDR1 is SGHKS and CDR2 is YYEKEE in the germline V gene (reference sequence). This CDR3 contains 14 residues. The V segment lost 0 bases and the J segment 3 bases; nucleotides outside the gene matches: 3. The CDR3, as DNA: TGTGCCAGCAGCTTGGGAGGGGGCTACTACGAGCAGTACTTC. As protein: CASSLGGGYYEQYF. Together with reference TRBV5-5 and TRBJ2-7, the CDR3 gives the full variable domain: DAGVTQSPTHLIKTRGQQVTLRCSPISGHKSVSWYQQVLGQGPQFIFQYYEKEERGRGNFPDRFSARQFPNYSSELNVNALLLGDSALYLCASSLGGGYYEQYFGPGTRLTVT.

This chain links TRBV4-2 with TRBJ1-1; the D gene is possibly TRBD1 (6 bases). This CDR3 has 15 amino acids. V was cut by 0 bases and J by 4 bases, with 12 bases left in between. The germline V gene encodes CDR1 LGHNA and CDR2 YNFKEQ. CDR3 coding DNA: TGTGCCAGCAGCCAAGATGTTATCAGGGGCACTGAAGCTTTCTTT. Amino acids: CASSQDVIRGTEAFF.

On this clone: Its ends do not fully match the called genes, so a read error is possible. The chain links TRBV14 to TRBJ2-5; 8 bases map to TRBD1. CDR1 SGHDN and CDR2 FVKESK come from the germline V gene. This CDR3 region has 14 residues. The CDR3 is CASSQDRAQDTQYF. CDR3 DNA sequence: TGTGCCAGCAGCCAGGACAGGGCGCAAGATACCCAGTACTTC. Looking up the rest from reference TRBV14 and TRBJ2-5 gives the full variable domain: EAGVTQFPSHSVIEKGQTVTLRCDPISGHDNLYWYRRVMGKEIKFLLHFVKESKQDESGMPNNRFLAERTGGTYSTLKVQPAELEDSGVYFCASSQDRAQDTQYFGPGTRLLVL.

This clone was found a few times. This chain links TRBV4-2 with TRBJ2-3; no clear D gene. This CDR3 has 17 amino acids. Per germline, CDR1 LGHNA and CDR2 YNFKEQ. The V end lost 4 bases, the J end lost 2 bases, and 19 bases lay between the germline ends. The CDR3 here is CASSRGSAALVTDTQYF. DNA for the CDR3: TGTGCCAGCAGCCGAGGATCGGCGGCCCTTGTCACAGATACGCAGTATTTT.

This clone was observed once. V usage is TRBV3-1 (or the pseudogene TRBV3-2) and J usage is TRBJ1-2; 10 bases align to TRBD1. This CDR3 region has 16 residues. The germline V gene encodes CDR1 LGHDT and CDR2 YNNKEL (reference sequence). Germline trimming cut 4 bases from V and 6 bases from J; bases unmatched to any gene: 11. In DNA form, the CDR3 reads TGTGCCAGCAGCCCTTATTGGTTCGGGACAGGGGATGGCTACACCTTC. Encoded protein: CASSPYWFGTGDGYTF.